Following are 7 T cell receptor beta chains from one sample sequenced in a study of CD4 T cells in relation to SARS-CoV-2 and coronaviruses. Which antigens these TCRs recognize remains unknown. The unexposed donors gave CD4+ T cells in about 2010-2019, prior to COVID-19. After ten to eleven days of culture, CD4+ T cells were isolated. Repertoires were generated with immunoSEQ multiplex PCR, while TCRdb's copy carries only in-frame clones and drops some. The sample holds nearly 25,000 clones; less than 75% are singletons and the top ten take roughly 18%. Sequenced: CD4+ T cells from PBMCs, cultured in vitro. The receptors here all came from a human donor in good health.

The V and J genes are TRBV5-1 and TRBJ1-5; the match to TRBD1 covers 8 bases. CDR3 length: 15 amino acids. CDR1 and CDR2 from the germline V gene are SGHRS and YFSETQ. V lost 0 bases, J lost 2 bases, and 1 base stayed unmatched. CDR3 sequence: CASSLEGQGNQPQHF. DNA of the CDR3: TGCGCCAGCAGCTTGGAGGGACAGGGCAATCAGCCCCAGCATTTT.

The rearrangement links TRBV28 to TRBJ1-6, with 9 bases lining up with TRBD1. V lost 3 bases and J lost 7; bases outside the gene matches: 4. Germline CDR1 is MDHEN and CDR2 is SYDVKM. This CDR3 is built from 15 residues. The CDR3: CASSLGQGLNSPLHF. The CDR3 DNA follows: TGTGCCAGCAGTTTGGGACAGGGTCTAAATTCACCCCTCCACTTT. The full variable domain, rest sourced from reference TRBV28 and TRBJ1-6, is DVKVTQSSRYLVKRTGEKVFLECVQDMDHENMFWYRQDPGLGLRLIYFSYDVKMKEKGDIPEGYSVSREKKERFSLILESASTNQTSMYLCASSLGQGLNSPLHFGNGTRLTVT.

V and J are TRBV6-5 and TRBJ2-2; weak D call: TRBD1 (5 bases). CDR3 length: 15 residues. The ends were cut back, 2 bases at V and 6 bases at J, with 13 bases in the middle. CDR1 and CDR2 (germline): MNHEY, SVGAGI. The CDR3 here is CASSYRRERSGELFF. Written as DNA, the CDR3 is TGTGCCAGCAGTTACCGCAGGGAACGCTCCGGGGAGCTGTTTTTT.

This CDR3 reads CASSGLSPTPYGYTF. The DNA for the CDR3 is TGTGCCAGCAGTGGCCTTTCGCCCACCCCCTATGGCTACACCTTC. The chain has TRBV25-1 and TRBJ1-2; D is unclear. CDR3 size: 15 residues. CDR1 is MGHDK and CDR2 is SYGVNS in the germline V gene. Trimming stripped 4 bases from V and 4 bases from J, with 16 bases between.

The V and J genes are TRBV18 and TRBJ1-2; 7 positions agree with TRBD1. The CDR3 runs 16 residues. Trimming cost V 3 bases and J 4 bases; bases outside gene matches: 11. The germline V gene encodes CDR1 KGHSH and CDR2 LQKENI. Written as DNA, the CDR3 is TGTGCCAGCTCACCTATGGACAGGAAAAGCCCCTATGGCTACACCTTC. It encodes CASSPMDRKSPYGYTF.

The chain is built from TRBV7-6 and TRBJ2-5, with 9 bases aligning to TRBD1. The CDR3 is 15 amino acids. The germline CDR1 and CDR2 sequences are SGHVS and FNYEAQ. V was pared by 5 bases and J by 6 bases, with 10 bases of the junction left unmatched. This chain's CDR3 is CASSGGTGLGQTQYF. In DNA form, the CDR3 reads TGTGCCAGCAGCGGGGGGACAGGGCTAGGACAGACCCAGTACTTC.

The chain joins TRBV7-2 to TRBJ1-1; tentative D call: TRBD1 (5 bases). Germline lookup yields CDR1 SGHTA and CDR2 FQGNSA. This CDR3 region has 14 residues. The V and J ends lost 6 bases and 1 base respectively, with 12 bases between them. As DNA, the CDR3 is TGTGCCAGCAGACCAAGTCAGGGGAACACTGAAGCTTTCTTT. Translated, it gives CASRPSQGNTEAFF.